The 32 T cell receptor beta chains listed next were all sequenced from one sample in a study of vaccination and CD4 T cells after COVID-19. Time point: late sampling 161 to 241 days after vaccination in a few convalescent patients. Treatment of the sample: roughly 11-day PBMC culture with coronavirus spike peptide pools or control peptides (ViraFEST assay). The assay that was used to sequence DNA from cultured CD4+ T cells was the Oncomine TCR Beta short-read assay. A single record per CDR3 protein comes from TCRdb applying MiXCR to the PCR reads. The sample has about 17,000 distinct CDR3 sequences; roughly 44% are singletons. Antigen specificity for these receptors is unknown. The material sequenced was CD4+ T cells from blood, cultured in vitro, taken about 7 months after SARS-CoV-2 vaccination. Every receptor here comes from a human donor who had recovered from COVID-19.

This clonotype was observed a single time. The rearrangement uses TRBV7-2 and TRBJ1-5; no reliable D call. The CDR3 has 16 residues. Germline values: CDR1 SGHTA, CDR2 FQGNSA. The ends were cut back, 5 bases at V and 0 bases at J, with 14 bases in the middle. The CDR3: CASSRRAGDSNQPQHF. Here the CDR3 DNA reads TGTGCCAGCAGCCGGCGTGCCGGGGATAGCAATCAGCCCCAGCATTTT.

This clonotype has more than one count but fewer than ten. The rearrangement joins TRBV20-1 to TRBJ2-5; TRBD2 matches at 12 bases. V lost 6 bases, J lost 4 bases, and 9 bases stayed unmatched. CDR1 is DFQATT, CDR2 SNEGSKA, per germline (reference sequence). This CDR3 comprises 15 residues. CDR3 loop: CSATRTSGAGETQYF. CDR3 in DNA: TGCAGTGCAACAAGGACTAGCGGGGCCGGAGAGACCCAGTACTTC.

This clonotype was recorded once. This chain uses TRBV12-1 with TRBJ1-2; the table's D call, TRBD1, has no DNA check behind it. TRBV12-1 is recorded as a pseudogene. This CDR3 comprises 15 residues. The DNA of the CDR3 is TGTGCCAGCAGCTTTTCGACAGGGGAGCACCATGGCTACACCTTC. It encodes CASSFSTGEHHGYTF.

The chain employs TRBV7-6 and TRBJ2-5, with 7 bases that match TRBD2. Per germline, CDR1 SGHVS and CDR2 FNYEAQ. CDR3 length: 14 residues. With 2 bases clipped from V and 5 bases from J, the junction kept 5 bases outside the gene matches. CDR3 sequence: CASSLRAGPETQYF. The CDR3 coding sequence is TGTGCCAGCAGCTTAAGAGCGGGGCCCGAGACCCAGTACTTC.

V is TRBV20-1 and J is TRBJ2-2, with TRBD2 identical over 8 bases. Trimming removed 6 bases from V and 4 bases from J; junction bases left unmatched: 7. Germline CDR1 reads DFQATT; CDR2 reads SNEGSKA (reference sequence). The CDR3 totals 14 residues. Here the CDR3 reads CSARASGGTGELFF. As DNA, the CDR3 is TGCAGTGCCCGGGCCAGCGGGGGCACCGGGGAGCTGTTTTTT.

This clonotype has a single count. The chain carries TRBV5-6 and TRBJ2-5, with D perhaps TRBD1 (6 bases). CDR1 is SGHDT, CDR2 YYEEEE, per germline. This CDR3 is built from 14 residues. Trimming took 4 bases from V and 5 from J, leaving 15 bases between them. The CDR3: CASSRDTGWETQYF. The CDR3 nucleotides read TGTGCCAGCAGCCGGGACACTGGTTGGGAGACCCAGTACTTC.

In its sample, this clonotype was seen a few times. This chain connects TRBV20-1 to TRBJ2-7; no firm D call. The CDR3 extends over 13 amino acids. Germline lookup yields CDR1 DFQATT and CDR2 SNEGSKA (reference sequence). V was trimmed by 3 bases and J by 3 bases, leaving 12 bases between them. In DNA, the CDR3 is TGCAGTGCTAGGGCCGACGAGAACTACGAGCAGTACTTC. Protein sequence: CSARADENYEQYF.

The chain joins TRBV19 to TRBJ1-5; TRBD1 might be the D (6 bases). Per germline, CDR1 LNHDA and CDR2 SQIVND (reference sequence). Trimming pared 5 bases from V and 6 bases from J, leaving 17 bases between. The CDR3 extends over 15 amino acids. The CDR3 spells CASSPLGGGSQPQHF. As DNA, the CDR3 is TGTGCCAGTAGTCCCCTCGGAGGGGGGAGTCAGCCCCAGCATTTT.

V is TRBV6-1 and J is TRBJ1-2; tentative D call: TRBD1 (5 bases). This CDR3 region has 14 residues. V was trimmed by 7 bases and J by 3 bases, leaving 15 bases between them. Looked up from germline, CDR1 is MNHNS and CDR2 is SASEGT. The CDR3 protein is CASTRGWGDYGYTF. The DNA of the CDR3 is TGTGCCAGCACCCGGGGGTGGGGAGACTATGGCTACACCTTC.

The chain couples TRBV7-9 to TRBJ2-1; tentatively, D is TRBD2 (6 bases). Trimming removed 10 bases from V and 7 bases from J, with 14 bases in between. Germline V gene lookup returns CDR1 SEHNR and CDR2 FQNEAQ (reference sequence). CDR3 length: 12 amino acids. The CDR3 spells CATSRGLNEQFF. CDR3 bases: TGTGCCACCTCGCGGGGATTGAATGAGCAGTTCTTC. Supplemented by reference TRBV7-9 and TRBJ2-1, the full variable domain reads DTGVSQNPRHKITKRGQNVTFRCDPISEHNRLYWYRQTLGQGPEFLTYFQNEAQLEKSRLLSDRFSAERPKGSFSTLEIQRTEQGDSAMYLCATSRGLNEQFFGPGTRLTVL.

The CDR3 DNA is TGTGCCAGCAGCTTAGTAGGGACAGGGGGCGCTAGCTATGGCTACACCTTC. It is translated as CASSLVGTGGASYGYTF. The chain carries TRBV7-8 and TRBJ1-2; TRBD1 agrees at 12 bases. Germline lookup yields CDR1 SGHVS and CDR2 FQNEAQ. This CDR3 is 17 amino acids long. The V segment lost 1 base and the J segment 4 bases; nucleotides outside the gene matches: 7.

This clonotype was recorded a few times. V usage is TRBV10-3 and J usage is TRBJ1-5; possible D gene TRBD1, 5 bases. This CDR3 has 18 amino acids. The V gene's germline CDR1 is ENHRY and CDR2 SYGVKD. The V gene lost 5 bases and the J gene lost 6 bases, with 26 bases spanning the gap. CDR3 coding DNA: TGTGCCATCAGTTTAGGGACGGCGGAGCCCCAAAAGGGTCAGCCCCAGCATTTT. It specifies CAISLGTAEPQKGQPQHF.

CDR3 sequence (DNA): TGTGCCAGCGTCGGTAGAGAAAAGGGTGAGCAGTTCTTC. Amino acid sequence: CASVGREKGEQFF. This chain connects TRBV6-2 or TRBV6-3 to TRBJ2-1; D is unresolved. The CDR3 consists of 13 residues. Trimming took off 8 bases at V and 9 bases at J, with 17 bases between the two ends. CDR1 MNHEY and CDR2 SVGEGT come from the germline V gene.

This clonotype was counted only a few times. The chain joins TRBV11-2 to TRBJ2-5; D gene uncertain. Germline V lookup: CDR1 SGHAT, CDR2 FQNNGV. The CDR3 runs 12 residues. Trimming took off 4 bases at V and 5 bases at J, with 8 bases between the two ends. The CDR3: CASSSTRETQYF. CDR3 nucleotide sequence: TGTGCCAGCAGCTCTACGAGGGAGACCCAGTACTTC.

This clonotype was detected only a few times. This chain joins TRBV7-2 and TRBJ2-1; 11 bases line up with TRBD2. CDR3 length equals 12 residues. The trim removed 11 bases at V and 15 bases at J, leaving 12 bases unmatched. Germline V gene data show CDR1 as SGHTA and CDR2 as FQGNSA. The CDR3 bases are TGTGCCGTACAAACTAGCGGGAGTAGCAGGTTCTTC. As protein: CAVQTSGSSRFF.

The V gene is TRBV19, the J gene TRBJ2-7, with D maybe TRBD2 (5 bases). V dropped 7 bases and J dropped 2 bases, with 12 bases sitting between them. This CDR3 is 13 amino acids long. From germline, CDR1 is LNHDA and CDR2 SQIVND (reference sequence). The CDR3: CASNKDGTYEQYF. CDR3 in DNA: TGTGCCAGTAACAAAGACGGGACCTACGAGCAGTACTTC.

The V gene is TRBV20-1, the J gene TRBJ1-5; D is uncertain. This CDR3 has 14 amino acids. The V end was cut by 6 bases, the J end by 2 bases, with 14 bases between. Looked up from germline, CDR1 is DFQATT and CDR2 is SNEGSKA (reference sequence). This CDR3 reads CSAHRPGGNQPQHF. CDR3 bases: TGCAGTGCCCATCGCCCTGGGGGCAATCAGCCCCAGCATTTT.

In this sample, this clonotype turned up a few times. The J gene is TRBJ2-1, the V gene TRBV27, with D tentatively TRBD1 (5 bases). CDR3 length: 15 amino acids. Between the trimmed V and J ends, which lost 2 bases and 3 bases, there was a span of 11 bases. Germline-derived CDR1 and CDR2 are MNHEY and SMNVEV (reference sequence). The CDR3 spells CASSLRIQGYNEQFF. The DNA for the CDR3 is TGTGCCAGCAGTTTAAGAATCCAGGGCTACAATGAGCAGTTCTTC.

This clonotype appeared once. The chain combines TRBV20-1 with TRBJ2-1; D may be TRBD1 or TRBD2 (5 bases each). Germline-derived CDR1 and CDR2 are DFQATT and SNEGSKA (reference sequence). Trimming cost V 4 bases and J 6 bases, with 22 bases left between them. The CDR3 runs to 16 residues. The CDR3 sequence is CSAKASRVPGSNEQFF. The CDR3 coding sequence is TGCAGTGCTAAGGCGTCCAGGGTGCCAGGGAGCAATGAGCAGTTCTTC.

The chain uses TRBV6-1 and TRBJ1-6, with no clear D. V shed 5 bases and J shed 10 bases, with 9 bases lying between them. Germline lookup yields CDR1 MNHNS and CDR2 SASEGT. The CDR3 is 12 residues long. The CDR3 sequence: CASSPSPSPLHF. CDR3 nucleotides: TGTGCCAGCAGTCCGAGTCCGTCACCCCTCCACTTT.

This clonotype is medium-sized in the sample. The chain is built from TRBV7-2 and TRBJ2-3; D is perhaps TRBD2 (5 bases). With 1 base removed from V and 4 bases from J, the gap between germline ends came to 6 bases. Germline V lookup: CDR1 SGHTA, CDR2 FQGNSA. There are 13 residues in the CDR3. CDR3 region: CASSLERADTQYF. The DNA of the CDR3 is TGTGCCAGCAGCTTAGAGAGGGCAGATACGCAGTATTTT. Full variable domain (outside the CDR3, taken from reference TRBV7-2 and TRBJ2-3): GAGVSQSPSNKVTEKGKDVELRCDPISGHTALYWYRQSLGQGLEFLIYFQGNSAPDKSGLPSDRFSAERTGGSVSTLTIQRTQQEDSAVYLCASSLERADTQYFGPGTRLTVL.

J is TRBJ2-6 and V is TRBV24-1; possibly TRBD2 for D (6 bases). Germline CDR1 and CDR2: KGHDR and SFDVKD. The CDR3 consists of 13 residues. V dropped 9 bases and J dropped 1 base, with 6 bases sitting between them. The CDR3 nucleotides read TGTGCCACCGGGACTTCTGGGGCCAACGTCCTGACTTTC. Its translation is CATGTSGANVLTF.

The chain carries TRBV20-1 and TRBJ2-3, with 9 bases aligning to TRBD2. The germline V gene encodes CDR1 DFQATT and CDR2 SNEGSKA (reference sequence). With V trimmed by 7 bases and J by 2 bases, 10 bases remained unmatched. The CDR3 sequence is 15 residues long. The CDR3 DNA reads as TGCAGTGAGGAATTAGCGGGGGTGATCACAGATACGCAGTATTTT. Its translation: CSEELAGVITDTQYF.

CDR3 bases: TGCAGTGCTAGTCGGACAGGGGGTGGGTTTGATCAGCCCCAGCATTTT. Residues: CSASRTGGGFDQPQHF. The V and J genes are TRBV20-1 and TRBJ1-5; 10 bases fit TRBD1. Germline trimming cut 3 bases from V and 5 bases from J; bases unmatched to any gene: 10. Germline values: CDR1 DFQATT, CDR2 SNEGSKA (reference sequence). This CDR3 contains 16 residues.

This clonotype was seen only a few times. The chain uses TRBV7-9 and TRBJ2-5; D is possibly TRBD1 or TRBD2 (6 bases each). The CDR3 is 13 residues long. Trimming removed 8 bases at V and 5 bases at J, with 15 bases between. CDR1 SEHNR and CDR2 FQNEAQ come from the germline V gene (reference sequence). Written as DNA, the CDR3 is TGTGCCAGCGGCCGTGGAGGGGGGGAGACCCAGTACTTC. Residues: CASGRGGGETQYF.

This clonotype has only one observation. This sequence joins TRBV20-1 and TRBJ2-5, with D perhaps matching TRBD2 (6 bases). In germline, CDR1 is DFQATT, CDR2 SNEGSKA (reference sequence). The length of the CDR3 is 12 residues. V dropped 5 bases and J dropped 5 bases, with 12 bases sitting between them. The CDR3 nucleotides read TGCAGTGCTGTCCCGGGGGAGGAGACCCAGTACTTC. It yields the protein CSAVPGEETQYF.

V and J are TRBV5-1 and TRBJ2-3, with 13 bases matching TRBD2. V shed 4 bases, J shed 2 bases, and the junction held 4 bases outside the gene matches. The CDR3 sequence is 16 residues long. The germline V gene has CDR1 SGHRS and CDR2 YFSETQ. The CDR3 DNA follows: TGCGCCAGCAGCCCGGGACTAGCGGGGTCCACAGATACGCAGTATTTT. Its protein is CASSPGLAGSTDTQYF.

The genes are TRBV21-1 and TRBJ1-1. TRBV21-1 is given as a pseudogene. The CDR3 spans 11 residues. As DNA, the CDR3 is TGTGCCAGCAGAGCTGTGTTAATAGCTTTCTTT. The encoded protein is CASRAVLIAFF.

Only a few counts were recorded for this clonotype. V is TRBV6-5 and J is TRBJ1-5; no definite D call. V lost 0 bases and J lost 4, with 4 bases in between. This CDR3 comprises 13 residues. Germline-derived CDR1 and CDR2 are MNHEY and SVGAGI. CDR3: CASSYSNNQPQHF. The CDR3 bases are TGTGCCAGCAGTTACTCGAATAATCAGCCCCAGCATTTT.

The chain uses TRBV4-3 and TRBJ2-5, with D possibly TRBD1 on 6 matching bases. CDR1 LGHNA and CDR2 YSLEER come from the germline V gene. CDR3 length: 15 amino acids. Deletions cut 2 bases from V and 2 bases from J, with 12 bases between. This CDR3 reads CASSQRGWGQETQYF. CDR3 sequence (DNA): TGCGCCAGCAGCCAAAGGGGGTGGGGGCAAGAGACCCAGTACTTC.

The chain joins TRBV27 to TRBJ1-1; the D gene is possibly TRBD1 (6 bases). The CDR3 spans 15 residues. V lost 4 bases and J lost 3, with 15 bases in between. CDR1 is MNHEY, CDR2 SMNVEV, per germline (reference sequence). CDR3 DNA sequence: TGTGCCAGCAGTTGGGGGGCCAACAGGGACACTGAAGCTTTCTTT. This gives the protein CASSWGANRDTEAFF.

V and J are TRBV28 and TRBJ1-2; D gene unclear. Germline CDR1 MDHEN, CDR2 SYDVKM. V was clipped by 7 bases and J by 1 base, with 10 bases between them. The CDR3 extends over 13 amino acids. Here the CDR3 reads CASISASNYGYTF. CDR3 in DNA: TGTGCCAGCATATCGGCCAGTAACTATGGCTACACCTTC.